Each of the 26 T cell receptor beta chains below was sequenced from the same sample in a study of tumor-infiltrating lymphocytes in primary liver carcinoma. Starting material of around 490 ng total RNA yielded TCR beta cDNA via a constant-region primer. The TCR beta library was amplified through three nested multiplex PCR rounds in a modified ARM-PCR procedure. Each of the first two PCR rounds ran approximately 9 cycles with TRBV1-TRBV30 forward and C-beta reverse primers. TCRdb independently ran MiXCR on the multiplex PCR reads; one entry per CDR3 protein. The table shows 100,000 or so distinct CDR3 sequences, with about 70% occurring only once. Extraction of RNA together with DNA used 20-30 mg of unsorted bulk tissue. Sequences were obtained from liver tumor tissue from sampling region 2. Subset here: tumor region T2, inferior pole. These receptors were collected from a woman in her sixties with primary liver carcinoma and hepatitis B virus infection.

This clonotype was observed a handful of times. A much larger clone differs by one base, so this may be a read error. The chain carries TRBV5-1 and TRBJ2-1, with 10 nucleotides matching TRBD2. Germline V gene data show CDR1 as SGHRS and CDR2 as YFSETQ. This CDR3 contains 13 residues. CDR3 bases: TGCGCCAGCGGCTTGGGGAGCGGGAGGGCCCCGTTCTTC. Protein sequence: CASGLGSGRAPFF.

Remarks on this clonotype: The junction departs from germline at one end; a sequencing error may be responsible. The chain couples TRBV20-1 to TRBJ1-5; TRBD1 is a possible D gene (5 bases). Germline V CDR1 and CDR2: DFQATT, SNEGSKA (reference sequence). This CDR3 comprises 13 residues. CDR3 nucleotide sequence: TGTAGTGCTAAAGGGGACGGATACCAGCTCCAGCATTTT. Translated: CSAKGDGYQLQHF.

This clonotype was observed a single time. Mismatch with germline at one junction end may stem from a read error. The chain links TRBV6-5 to TRBJ2-3; D perhaps matches TRBD2 (5 bases). Germline CDR1 and CDR2: MNHEY and SVGAGI. This CDR3 spans 15 amino acids. The CDR3 sequence: CASGYRGSRPDTQYF. The CDR3 nucleotides are TGTGCCAGCGGTTACCGTGGGAGTCGACCAGATACGCAGTATTTT.

The chain links TRBV7-3 to TRBJ2-1; 8 nucleotides agree with TRBD1. Per germline, CDR1 SGHTA and CDR2 FQGTGA. The V segment lost 1 base and the J segment 4 bases; nucleotides outside the gene matches: 3. The CDR3 length is 15 residues. For the CDR3, the DNA is TGTGCCAGCAGCTTAAAACAGGGGGGTTACAATGAGCAGTTCTTC. Encoded protein: CASSLKQGGYNEQFF.

This clonotype was seen a few times. This CDR3 reads CATSRTRDTQYF. CDR3 nucleotides: TGTGCCACCAGCAGAACTCGGGATACGCAGTATTTT. This sequence joins TRBV15 and TRBJ2-3; D gene unclear. The germline gives CDR1 LNHNV, CDR2 YYDKDF (reference sequence). Trimming took off 2 bases at V and 6 bases at J, with 6 bases between the two ends. The CDR3 has 12 amino acids.

With regard to this clonotype: An end of the junction differs from the germline gene, which may be a read error. The rearrangement joins TRBV29-1 to TRBJ2-7, with D perhaps TRBD2 (7 bases). This CDR3 is 13 amino acids long. Germline V gene data show CDR1 as SQVTM and CDR2 as ANQGSEA. The CDR3 is CSVEGGLADVQYF. CDR3 nucleotide sequence: TGCAGCGTTGAGGGGGGGCTAGCGGACGTGCAGTACTTT.

In regard to this clonotype: The germline gene is not matched at one end of the junction; a read error may be the cause. The gene calls are TRBV11-2 and TRBJ1-2; D gene ambiguous. Germline values: CDR1 SGHAT, CDR2 FQNNGV. CDR3 length: 12 amino acids. DNA for the CDR3: TGTGCCAACAGCTCATCTATGGATGGCTGCACCTTC. As protein: CANSSSMDGCTF.

In this sample, this clonotype turned up a few times. Since a much larger clone is just one base distant, this may be a read error. The V gene is TRBV6-5, the J gene TRBJ2-1; no clear D. The germline gives CDR1 MNHEY, CDR2 SVGAGI. The CDR3 covers 14 residues. In nucleotides, the CDR3 is TGTGCCAGCAGCCTCACGCGGATATACAATGAGCAGTCCTTC. Translation: CASSLTRIYNEQSF.

In regard to this clonotype: This CDR3 fails to terminate in the conserved phenylalanine or tryptophan, so it likely reflects a read error. This sequence joins TRBV5-1 and TRBJ2-1; a possible D gene is TRBD1 (6 bases). Germline CDR1 is SGHRS and CDR2 is YFSETQ. The CDR3 runs to 16 residues. V was pared by 6 bases and J by 3 bases, with 19 bases between. In DNA form, the CDR3 reads TGCGCCAGCAACCCACAGGGAATCACCCACTACAATGAGCAGTTCGTC. Its translation: CASNPQGITHYNEQFV.

Worth noting for this clonotype: A read error may account for a junction end that differs from germline. The chain uses TRBV4-1 and TRBJ1-5; weak D call: TRBD1 (6 bases). This CDR3 has 16 residues. Germline V gene data show CDR1 as MGHRA and CDR2 as YSYEKL. CDR3 nucleotide sequence: TGCGCCAGGAGCCAAGCCGGGACACTCGTGGGTCAGTCCCAGCATTTT. This encodes CARSQAGTLVGQSQHF.

The rearrangement uses TRBV20-1 and TRBJ2-2; perhaps D is TRBD1 or TRBD2 (5 bases each). Trimming took 3 bases from V and 5 from J, leaving 16 bases between them. CDR3 size: 15 residues. CDR1 DFQATT and CDR2 SNEGSKA come from the germline V gene (reference sequence). This CDR3 is CSARGHGENTGELFF. CDR3 DNA sequence: TGCAGTGCTAGGGGGCATGGGGAGAATACCGGGGAGCTGTTTTTT.

This clonotype was counted a few times. Likely a read error: the CDR3 ends without its conserved phenylalanine or tryptophan. The chain links TRBV11-2 to TRBJ2-6, with a possible D match to TRBD1 (5 bases). The CDR3 extends over 15 amino acids. The V gene lost 5 bases and the J gene lost 4 bases, with 12 bases spanning the gap. Looked up from germline, CDR1 is SGHAT and CDR2 is FQNNGV. Written as DNA, the CDR3 is TGTGCCAGCAGCCTTCAGGGCGTCGGGGCCAACGTCCTGACTTTA. Its protein is CASSLQGVGANVLTL.

The chain recombines TRBV20-1 with TRBJ2-2, with 8 bases identical to TRBD1. Germline trimming cut 2 bases from V and 5 bases from J; bases unmatched to any gene: 7. The CDR3 totals 15 residues. Germline CDR1 and CDR2: DFQATT and SNEGSKA (reference sequence). The CDR3 here is CSARSQGAGTGELFF. The CDR3 DNA reads TGCAGTGCTAGAAGTCAGGGGGCCGGGACCGGGGAGCTGTTTTTT.

This clonotype appeared a single time. The V gene is TRBV10-3, the J gene TRBJ1-1; possibly TRBD1 for D (5 bases). With 10 bases removed from V and 8 bases from J, the gap between germline ends came to 20 bases. CDR1 and CDR2 from the germline V gene are ENHRY and SYGVKD. The CDR3 runs to 13 residues. CDR3 nucleotides: TGTGCCACCAAGCCGGGGGGGACCACCGAAGCTTTCTTT. It translates to CATKPGGTTEAFF.

In regard to this clonotype: This sequence may be a read error, since a much larger clone differs from it by one base. V is TRBV13 and J is TRBJ2-3; D is possibly TRBD1 (5 bases). Germline assignment: CDR1 PRHDT and CDR2 FYEKMQ (reference sequence). This CDR3 is 13 amino acids long. CDR3 residues: CASSFRETDTQCF. The CDR3 DNA sequence: TGTGCCAGCAGCTTCAGAGAGACAGATACGCAGTGTTTT. The whole variable domain, remainder taken from reference TRBV13 and TRBJ2-3, is AAGVIQSPRHLIKEKRETATLKCYPIPRHDTVYWYQQGPGQDPQFLISFYEKMQSDKGSIPDRFSAQQFSDYHSELNMSSLELGDSALYFCASSFRETDTQCFGPGTRLTVL.

As regards this clonotype: At one end the junction does not follow the germline gene, possibly because of a read error. The chain carries TRBV11-1 and TRBJ2-5; perhaps TRBD1 as D (6 bases). This CDR3 comprises 13 residues. The germline V gene has CDR1 SGHAT and CDR2 FQDESV (reference sequence). The CDR3 sequence: CASNLRGLETQYF. The DNA for the CDR3 is TGTGCCAGCAACCTCAGGGGTTTGGAGACCCAATACTTC.

The sample holds one count of this clonotype. The conserved closing phenylalanine or tryptophan is absent in this CDR3, likely reflecting a read error. The genes are TRBV12-3 or TRBV12-4 and TRBJ2-7; a weak D match, TRBD1 (5 bases). The CDR3 has 15 amino acids. Trimming took 6 bases from V and 4 from J, leaving 19 bases between them. The CDR3 DNA is TGTGCCAGCAGCGTGGACACCCACTCGCGTTACGAGCAGTACCTC. This gives the protein CASSVDTHSRYEQYL.

Worth noting for this clonotype: Its ends do not fully match the called genes, so a read error is possible. This chain uses TRBV29-1 with TRBJ1-2; tentative D call: TRBD1 (5 bases). CDR3 length equals 15 residues. The V gene's germline CDR1 is SQVTM and CDR2 ANQGSEA. CDR3 sequence (DNA): TGCAGCGTTGAAGATCCGGGGGGACTAGACAATGGCTACGCCTTC. Protein product: CSVEDPGGLDNGYAF.

The sample holds many counts of this clonotype. The chain joins TRBV6-2 or TRBV6-3 to TRBJ2-3, with D uncertain. The germline CDR1 and CDR2 sequences are MNHEY and SVGEGT. Trimming removed 5 bases from V and 6 bases from J, with 21 bases in between. The CDR3 has 16 amino acids. The CDR3 reads CASSIGKGLVRDTQYF. CDR3 in DNA: TGTGCCAGCAGTATTGGGAAAGGCCTTGTCCGGGATACGCAGTATTTT.

For this clonotype: Germline is not matched at one junction end, which may reflect a read error. V usage is TRBV14 and J usage is TRBJ2-2; possible D gene TRBD2, 5 bases. Germline CDR1 is SGHDN and CDR2 is FVKESK. The CDR3 runs 14 residues. The CDR3, as DNA: TGTACCAGCAGCCGAGCCCTGAACACCGGGGAACTGTTTTTT. Its translation is CTSSRALNTGELFF.

This clonotype was observed once. This rearrangement joins TRBV6-6 to TRBJ2-5; the match to TRBD2 covers 7 bases. This CDR3 is 14 amino acids long. CDR1 is MNHNY, CDR2 SVGAGI, per germline (reference sequence). The ends lost 6 bases at V and 3 bases at J; junction bases unmatched: 7. CDR3 nucleotides: TGTGCCAGCAGCGATAGAGCGGGGAAAGAGACCCAGTACTTC. Protein: CASSDRAGKETQYF.

As to this clonotype: Since the CDR3 does not end with the conserved phenylalanine or tryptophan, this likely comes from a read error. The J gene is TRBJ2-5, the V gene TRBV11-2; TRBD2 might be the D (6 bases). CDR3 length equals 14 residues. Germline CDR1 is SGHAT and CDR2 is FQNNGV. V was shortened by 3 bases and J by 5 bases, with 13 bases between the two germline ends. CDR3 nucleotide sequence: TGTGCCAGCAGCTTTACAGGAGGGGAGGAGACCCAGTACATC. As protein: CASSFTGGEETQYI.

The chain is built from TRBV20-1 and TRBJ2-1, with D perhaps TRBD1 or TRBD2 (5 bases each). The CDR3 extends over 13 amino acids. CDR1 DFQATT and CDR2 SNEGSKA come from the germline V gene (reference sequence). V lost 5 bases and J lost 4, with 12 bases in between. The CDR3 protein is CSARPGPYNEQFF. CDR3 bases: TGCAGTGCTCGGCCGGGGCCATACAATGAGCAGTTCTTC.

This clonotype was seen ten or more times. The gene calls are TRBV10-1 and TRBJ2-1; tentatively, D is TRBD1 (6 bases). The CDR3 is 15 residues long. CDR1 and CDR2 (germline): WNHNN, SYGVQD (reference sequence). Trimming removed 3 bases at V and 2 bases at J, with 11 bases between. CDR3 DNA sequence: TGCGCCAGCAGTGAAGGACAGCCGGCCTACAATGAGCAGTTCTTC. This gives the protein CASSEGQPAYNEQFF.

This rearrangement joins TRBV29-1 to TRBJ2-4, with 11 bases lining up with TRBD2. The CDR3 is 13 amino acids. Germline CDR1 reads SQVTM; CDR2 reads ANQGSEA. The CDR3 here is CDVEGTSGNIQYF. In DNA form, the CDR3 reads TGCGACGTTGAGGGGACTAGCGGAAACATTCAGTACTTC.

About this clonotype: An end of the junction does not agree with germline; a read error may underlie this. The chain is built from TRBV6-5 and TRBJ1-2, with D unclear. Germline V gives CDR1 MNHEY, CDR2 SVGAGI. CDR3 length: 13 residues. The CDR3 protein is CASSEGRNYCYIF. In nucleotides, the CDR3 is TGTGCCAGCAGTGAAGGACGTAACTATTGCTACATCTTC.